This entry lists 7 T cell receptor beta chains sequenced from one sample in a study of OX40 agonist ivuxolimab in advanced cancers. Using immunoSEQ multiplex PCR, the repertoire was profiled, and TCRdb retains in-frame clones only, with some absent. The sample contains tens of thousands of clones, around 90% of which appear only once. The material sequenced was CD4+ or CD8+ T cells sorted from blood, taken in a trial of the OX40 agonist ivuxolimab. Receptor source: an adult with an advanced solid tumor such as melanoma, head and neck, liver or kidney cancer.

The V and J genes are TRBV27 and TRBJ2-7, with D perhaps given as TRBD1 or TRBD2 (5 bases each). This CDR3 is built from 13 residues. Trimming cost V 5 bases and J 3 bases, with 11 bases left between them. The germline CDR1 and CDR2 sequences are MNHEY and SMNVEV (reference sequence). CDR3: CASSGGGDYEQYF. The CDR3 DNA reads TGTGCCAGCAGTGGGGGTGGGGACTACGAGCAGTACTTC.

The chain couples TRBV19 to TRBJ2-7, with D perhaps TRBD1 (5 bases). The CDR3 has 13 residues. Germline lookup yields CDR1 LNHDA and CDR2 SQIVND (reference sequence). V lost 6 bases to trimming and J lost 1 base, with 10 bases between them. CDR3 in amino acids: CASSWTPSYEQYF. The DNA for the CDR3 is TGTGCCAGTAGCTGGACACCGTCCTACGAGCAGTACTTC.

This chain joins TRBV28 and TRBJ2-4, with D uncertain. Per germline, CDR1 MDHEN and CDR2 SYDVKM. Trimming took 7 bases from V and 0 from J, leaving 4 bases between them. The CDR3 loop spans 12 amino acids. CDR3 residues: CASMLAKNIQYF. The CDR3, as DNA: TGTGCCAGCATGCTAGCCAAAAACATTCAGTACTTC.

The chain couples TRBV28 to TRBJ1-2; 8 bases are shared with TRBD1. Germline V CDR1 and CDR2: MDHEN, SYDVKM. The CDR3 extends over 14 amino acids. Germline trimming cut 6 bases from V and 2 bases from J; bases unmatched to any gene: 5. The CDR3 reads CASSRDRLNYGYTF. DNA for the CDR3: TGTGCCAGCAGCCGGGACAGGCTAAACTATGGCTACACCTTC.

This chain joins TRBV29-1 and TRBJ2-3; 9 bases align to TRBD2. This CDR3 has 16 amino acids. Germline-derived CDR1 and CDR2 are SQVTM and ANQGSEA. V lost 0 bases, J lost 1 base, and 5 bases stayed unmatched. The CDR3 is CSVEESASGGTDTQYF. The CDR3 DNA sequence: TGCAGCGTTGAAGAGTCGGCTAGCGGGGGCACAGATACGCAGTATTTT.

V and J are TRBV9 and TRBJ2-2; D is uncertain. Per the germline V gene, CDR1 is SGDLS and CDR2 is YYNGEE. This CDR3 contains 13 residues. With 6 bases removed from V and 4 bases from J, the gap between germline ends came to 10 bases. The CDR3 loop reads CASTDWGTGELFF. CDR3 sequence (DNA): TGTGCCAGCACCGACTGGGGCACCGGGGAGCTGTTTTTT.

The chain carries TRBV5-8 and TRBJ2-7; 7 bases map to TRBD1. Trimming cost V 3 bases and J 0 bases; bases outside gene matches: 6. The length of the CDR3 is 15 residues. Germline CDR1 SGHTS, CDR2 YDEGEE. The CDR3 DNA follows: TGTGCCAGCAGCTACGGGACAGCAATCTCCTACGAGCAGTACTTC. Translated: CASSYGTAISYEQYF.